The entry below describes one T cell receptor (beta chain). Authors' analysis steps: Researchers report that nucleated cell counts were estimated from reference gene primer amplification. Produced via immunoSEQ multiplex PCR; TCRdb's table is partial and in-frame only. V, J and clone size are those of that table, while D and trimming were read from the DNA. The table has about 670,000 clones, 90% seen once. This entry comes from a study of blood T cell repertoires in COVID-19. As for the study in general: Donors in the United States, Italy and Spain gave samples during acute or convalescent COVID-19. PBMCs, B-cell-depleted T cells, or T cells were the source of the cDNA or gDNA that made up the material.

This CDR3 is built from 16 residues. Germline loops: CDR1 MGHRA, CDR2 YSYEKL. Trimming took 0 bases from V and 2 from J; bases not matched to a gene: 4. The rearrangement joins TRBV4-1 to TRBJ1-2; 9 nucleotides match TRBD1. Sequenced input: peripheral blood. The sequence was collected from a woman aged 18-35 years with acute or convalescent COVID-19. The CDR3 is CASSQEQGAGNYGYTF. For the CDR3, the DNA is TGCGCCAGCAGCCAAGAACAGGGGGCTGGAAACTATGGCTACACCTTC.